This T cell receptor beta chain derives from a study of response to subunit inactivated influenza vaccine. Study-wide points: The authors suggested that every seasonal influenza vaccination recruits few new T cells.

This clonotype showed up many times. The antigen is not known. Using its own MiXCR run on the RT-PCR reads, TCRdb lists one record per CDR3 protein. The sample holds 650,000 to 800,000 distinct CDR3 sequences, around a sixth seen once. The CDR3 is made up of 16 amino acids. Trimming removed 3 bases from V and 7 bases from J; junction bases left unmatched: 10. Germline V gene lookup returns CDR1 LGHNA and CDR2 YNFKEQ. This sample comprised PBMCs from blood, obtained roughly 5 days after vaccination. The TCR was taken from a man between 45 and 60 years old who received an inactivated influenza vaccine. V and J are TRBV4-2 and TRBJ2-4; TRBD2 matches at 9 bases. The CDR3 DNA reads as TGTGCCAGCAGCCAGACTTTAGCGGGAGTACGCAACATTCAGTACTTC. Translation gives CASSQTLAGVRNIQYF.